The 27 T cell receptor beta chains given below trace back to one sample, sequenced in a study of T cells in Graves' hyperthyroidism and ophthalmopathy. Researchers amplified the TCR beta CDR3 regions from RNA transcripts. When the TCR CDR3 underwent first-round RT-PCR, the HTBI primer set was used. TCRdb called the multiplex PCR reads again in MiXCR, with one record for every CDR3 protein. Of around 700,000 distinct CDR3 sequences in the sample, 15% to 20% were seen once. The sample comprised blood. The receptors were sampled from a woman aged 45-59 years with Graves' hyperthyroidism that later progressed to Graves' ophthalmopathy.

This clonotype came up many times. At one end the junction does not follow the germline gene, possibly because of a read error. This chain joins TRBV12-3 or TRBV12-4 and TRBJ1-1; TRBD1 agrees at 7 bases. This CDR3 region has 15 residues. The CDR3 sequence is CASSLRQGSDTEAFF. As DNA, the CDR3 is TGCGCCAGCAGCTTAAGACAGGGCAGTGACACTGAAGCTTTCTTT.

The sample holds many counts of this clonotype. The chain links TRBV5-5 to TRBJ1-5; 8 nucleotides agree with TRBD1. The junction had 4 bases not matched to a gene; V was cut back by 0 bases and J by 5 bases. CDR3 length equals 15 residues. In germline, CDR1 is SGHKS, CDR2 YYEKEE (reference sequence). CDR3: CASSLAGTGDQPQHF. As DNA, the CDR3 is TGTGCCAGCAGCTTGGCAGGGACAGGCGATCAGCCCCAGCATTTT.

The V gene is TRBV5-1, the J gene TRBJ2-6; 7 bases agree with TRBD1. Losses at the gene ends were 2 bases for V and 2 bases for J; bases not matched to a gene: 13. There are 19 residues in the CDR3. Germline CDR1 is SGHRS and CDR2 is YFSETQ. CDR3 residues: CASSLKAGGTKAGANVLTF. The CDR3 DNA reads TGCGCCAGCAGCTTAAAGGCAGGGGGTACAAAAGCTGGGGCCAACGTCCTGACTTTC.

The rearrangement links TRBV20-1 to TRBJ2-2; 7 positions match TRBD1. The J segment lost 4 bases and the V segment lost 5 bases, leaving 7 bases of the junction unmatched. The V gene's germline CDR1 is DFQATT and CDR2 SNEGSKA (reference sequence). This CDR3 has 14 residues. CDR3 DNA: TGCAGTGCTCTTAGCGCAGGGGGCACCGGGGAGCTGTTTTTT. Encoded protein: CSALSAGGTGELFF.

The gene calls are TRBV19 and TRBJ1-2; D call uncertain. This CDR3 region has 16 residues. The germline gives CDR1 LNHDA, CDR2 SQIVND (reference sequence). The germline V and J ends were trimmed by 0 bases and 3 bases, with 14 bases remaining between them. CDR3 loop: CASSIDFRNGYYGYTF. The DNA of the CDR3 is TGTGCCAGTAGTATAGATTTCAGGAACGGGTACTATGGCTACACCTTC.

This clonotype was seen at least ten times. The chain is built from TRBV12-3 or TRBV12-4 and TRBJ1-1, with D hard to call. The CDR3 length is 15 residues. V was clipped by 6 bases and J by 0 bases, with 14 bases between them. The CDR3 protein is CASSPTGLMNTEAFF. The CDR3 coding sequence is TGTGCCAGCAGCCCCACTGGGCTTATGAACACTGAAGCTTTCTTT.

This clonotype showed up just a few times. The chain couples TRBV27 to TRBJ2-2; perhaps TRBD1 as D (5 bases). Trimming shortened V by 6 bases and J by 1 base, and 9 bases separated the two germline ends. Germline CDR1 and CDR2: MNHEY and SMNVEV (reference sequence). This CDR3 has 14 amino acids. CDR3 sequence: CASRIGQNTGELFF. CDR3 sequence (DNA): TGTGCCAGCAGAATCGGACAGAACACCGGGGAGCTGTTTTTT.

In this sample, this clonotype turned up many times. The chain carries TRBV12-3 or TRBV12-4 and TRBJ2-2, with TRBD1 matching over 8 bases. The length of the CDR3 is 14 residues. The J segment lost 6 bases and the V segment lost 9 bases, leaving 9 bases of the junction unmatched. This chain's CDR3 is CASFSTGGSGELFF. As DNA, the CDR3 is TGTGCCAGTTTTTCAACAGGGGGATCCGGGGAGCTGTTTTTT.

This clonotype was counted many times. The chain joins TRBV20-1 to TRBJ1-3, with no clear D. Germline V gives CDR1 DFQATT, CDR2 SNEGSKA (reference sequence). V lost 0 bases, J lost 2 bases, and 5 bases lay in between. This CDR3 is 13 amino acids long. The chain's CDR3 is CSARDGPGNTIYF. CDR3 DNA sequence: TGCAGTGCTAGAGATGGACCTGGAAACACCATATATTTT.

This clonotype was seen repeatedly, ten times or more. This sequence joins TRBV11-2 and TRBJ2-3; D is unresolved. Germline V gene sequence: CDR1 SGHAT, CDR2 FQNNGV. The CDR3 spans 17 residues. V lost 0 bases and J 0 bases, leaving 13 bases between the germline ends. CDR3: CASSLEPPGSSTDTQYF. The CDR3 coding sequence is TGTGCCAGCAGCTTAGAACCGCCCGGTTCTAGCACAGATACGCAGTATTTT.

This chain uses TRBV5-6 with TRBJ1-2; D is ambiguous. V was shortened by 5 bases and J by 1 base, with 9 bases between the two germline ends. The CDR3 spans 13 residues. CDR1 and CDR2 from the germline V gene are SGHDT and YYEEEE. CDR3 sequence: CASRRRSNYGYTF. The CDR3 DNA is TGTGCCAGCAGACGGAGGAGTAACTATGGCTACACCTTC.

This sequence joins TRBV7-8 and TRBJ2-3; 8 positions agree with TRBD2. V lost 1 base, J lost 4 bases, and 7 bases stayed unmatched. The CDR3 length is 16 residues. The germline gives CDR1 SGHVS, CDR2 FQNEAQ. The DNA for the CDR3 is TGTGCCAGCAGCTTAGGAATTAGCGGGGTTTCAGATACGCAGTATTTT. Translated, it gives CASSLGISGVSDTQYF.

This clonotype came up many times. This sequence joins TRBV20-1 and TRBJ1-1; D unresolved. Per the germline V gene, CDR1 is DFQATT and CDR2 is SNEGSKA (reference sequence). The V and J ends lost 3 bases and 2 bases respectively, with 7 bases between them. CDR3 length: 12 residues. CDR3 nucleotide sequence: TGCAGTGCTAGTTGGCTTAACACTGAAGCTTTCTTT. Amino acid sequence: CSASWLNTEAFF.

In this sample, this clonotype turned up many times. This chain connects TRBV12-3 or TRBV12-4 to TRBJ1-4, with D possibly matching TRBD1 (5 bases). V lost 5 bases to trimming and J lost 8 bases, with 12 bases between them. CDR3 length: 13 residues. The CDR3 bases are TGTGCCAGCAGTCGGGACCGGGCCGAAAAACTGTTTTTT. Protein: CASSRDRAEKLFF.

The rearrangement joins TRBV6-9 to TRBJ1-5, with TRBD1 matching over 11 bases. The CDR3 runs 17 residues. Germline V gives CDR1 MNHGY, CDR2 SVAAGI. Trimming cost V 3 bases and J 7 bases; bases outside gene matches: 11. The CDR3, as DNA: TGTGCCAGCAGTTACAGGGACAGGGGGGAGGTTGGGCAGCCCCAGCATTTT. This sequence encodes CASSYRDRGEVGQPQHF.

Comment on this clonotype: A read error may explain this, as a much larger clone is one base away. This chain uses TRBV3-1 with TRBJ2-7; possibly TRBD2 for D (5 bases). There are 16 residues in the CDR3. CDR1 is LGHDT and CDR2 is YNNKEL in the germline V gene (reference sequence). CDR3 DNA sequence: TGTGCCAGCAGCCACGCTACTAGTCCGCGTATCTACGAGCGGTACTTC. Its protein is CASSHATSPRIYERYF.

V and J are TRBV20-1 and TRBJ2-7, with a possible D match to TRBD2 (6 bases). CDR3 length: 17 residues. Per germline, CDR1 DFQATT and CDR2 SNEGSKA (reference sequence). Trimming cost V 4 bases and J 2 bases, with 24 bases left between them. Written as DNA, the CDR3 is TGCAGTGCTATTCTCTGGGGGGATAGCGGCGCCGCCTACGAGCAGTACTTC. Its translation is CSAILWGDSGAAYEQYF.

The table lists this clonotype with many counts. The genes are TRBV18 and TRBJ2-1; D may be TRBD2 (7 bases). This CDR3 is built from 16 residues. CDR1 KGHSH and CDR2 LQKENI come from the germline V gene. The germline V and J ends were trimmed by 3 bases and 6 bases, with 18 bases remaining between them. The chain's CDR3 is CASSPPRGGGPNEQFF. Written as DNA, the CDR3 is TGTGCCAGCTCACCCCCTAGGGGGGGGGGGCCCAATGAGCAGTTCTTC.

Ten or more counts support this clonotype. The chain couples TRBV7-2 to TRBJ2-1; 7 positions agree with TRBD2. The CDR3 sequence is 17 residues long. The V segment lost 3 bases and the J segment 0 bases; nucleotides outside the gene matches: 8. Germline assignment: CDR1 SGHTA and CDR2 FQGNSA. As DNA, the CDR3 is TGTGCCAGCAGCTTTAGACCGCGGGGGAGCTCCTACAATGAGCAGTTCTTC. Protein sequence: CASSFRPRGSSYNEQFF.

V is TRBV7-9 and J is TRBJ1-2, with D possibly matching TRBD1 (5 bases). The V end lost 0 bases, the J end lost 4 bases, and 15 bases lay between the germline ends. The germline CDR1 and CDR2 sequences are SEHNR and FQNEAQ (reference sequence). The CDR3 has 16 residues. CDR3 residues: CASSLAIAGEFYGYTF. CDR3 bases: TGTGCCAGCAGCTTAGCCATAGCGGGGGAATTCTATGGCTACACCTTC.

This clonotype came up many times. The CDR3 sequence: CASSLAGQGHEKLFF. The CDR3 nucleotides read TGTGCCAGCAGCCTCGCGGGACAGGGCCATGAAAAACTGTTTTTT. This chain uses TRBV11-2 with TRBJ1-4, with TRBD1 identical over 9 bases. V shed 5 bases, J shed 6 bases, and the junction held 7 bases outside the gene matches. The CDR3 extends over 15 amino acids. Germline lookup yields CDR1 SGHAT and CDR2 FQNNGV.

Ten or more counts support this clonotype. The chain's CDR3 is CASRYGGRNTGELFF. The CDR3 nucleotides are TGCGCCAGCAGATATGGGGGGCGCAACACCGGGGAGCTGTTTTTT. The J gene is TRBJ2-2, the V gene TRBV5-1; either TRBD1 or TRBD2 may fit D (6 bases each). Germline V CDR1 and CDR2: SGHRS, YFSETQ. Trimming stripped 5 bases from V and 2 bases from J, with 13 bases between. The CDR3 length is 15 residues.

This chain connects TRBV5-4 to TRBJ2-1, with 7 bases fitting TRBD2. CDR1 SGHNT and CDR2 YYREEE come from the germline V gene (reference sequence). The ends lost 3 bases at V and 1 base at J; junction bases unmatched: 7. The CDR3 loop spans 16 amino acids. Here the CDR3 reads CASSYRSGTSYNEQFF. CDR3 nucleotides: TGTGCCAGCAGCTACCGGAGCGGGACTTCCTACAATGAGCAGTTCTTC.

The CDR3 here is CASSKDRPKGYTF. For the CDR3, the DNA is TGTGCCAGTTCCAAAGACAGACCCAAAGGCTACACCTTC. The chain employs TRBV19 and TRBJ1-2; possible D gene TRBD1, 5 bases. Looked up from germline, CDR1 is LNHDA and CDR2 is SQIVND (reference sequence). V lost 8 bases, J lost 8 bases, and 18 bases lay in between. This CDR3 region has 13 residues.

This clonotype was detected a few times. This sequence joins TRBV20-1 and TRBJ2-7; tentatively, D is TRBD1 or TRBD2 (5 bases each). V was shortened by 0 bases and J by 2 bases, with 14 bases between the two germline ends. Looked up from germline, CDR1 is DFQATT and CDR2 is SNEGSKA (reference sequence). The length of the CDR3 is 15 residues. The CDR3 spells CSARDPGPSTYEQYF. CDR3 in DNA: TGCAGTGCTAGAGATCCGGGGCCGTCAACCTACGAGCAGTACTTC.

The chain is built from TRBV10-3 and TRBJ1-1; no clear D gene. Germline V gene sequence: CDR1 ENHRY, CDR2 SYGVKD. Trimming left V 3 bases short and J 0 bases short, with 5 bases between. The CDR3 has 13 amino acids. The CDR3, as DNA: TGTGCCATCAGTGACGAAGTGAACACTGAAGCTTTCTTT. Translation gives CAISDEVNTEAFF.

This clonotype was seen ten or more times. The chain carries TRBV18 and TRBJ1-1; the D gene is possibly TRBD1 (6 bases). CDR1 is KGHSH, CDR2 LQKENI, per germline. Deletions cut 3 bases from V and 4 bases from J, with 15 bases between. CDR3 length: 15 amino acids. The DNA of the CDR3 is TGTGCCAGCTCACCTAATACAGGGTACGGCACTGAAGCTTTCTTT. Amino acids: CASSPNTGYGTEAFF.